A single sample gave rise to the 15 T cell receptor beta chains below, sequenced in a study of naive and memory T cell subsets. A UMI-containing oligonucleotide was joined by 3' ligation to the TCR cDNA template. Ligated cDNA underwent four rounds of PCR with nested alpha and beta constant region primers and SP2. One entry per CDR3 protein, called by TCRdb with MiXCR from the 5' RACE reads. The repertoire includes more than 55,000 distinct CDR3 sequences, under 10% of them detected once, and roughly 9.8% sits in the top ten. Every receptor here comes from a female donor in good health.

This clonotype was seen at least ten times. The chain employs TRBV7-3 and TRBJ2-3; tentative D call: TRBD1 (6 bases). CDR1 and CDR2 from the germline V gene are SGHTA and FQGTGA. The CDR3 runs to 14 residues. V gave up 5 bases and J gave up 3 bases, with 12 bases separating them. The CDR3 region has the DNA TGTGCCAGCAGCGTAAACAGGGAGACAGATACGCAGTATTTT. Translated: CASSVNRETDTQYF. Supplemented by reference TRBV7-3 and TRBJ2-3, the full variable domain reads GAGVSQTPSNKVTEKGKYVELRCDPISGHTALYWYRQSLGQGPEFLIYFQGTGAADDSGLPNDRFFAVRPEGSVSTLKIQRTERGDSAVYLCASSVNRETDTQYFGPGTRLTVL.

V usage is TRBV12-3 or TRBV12-4 and J usage is TRBJ2-7; D is possibly TRBD1 (6 bases). Deletions cut 6 bases from V and 6 bases from J, with 12 bases between. CDR3 size: 12 residues. Written as DNA, the CDR3 is TGTGCCAGCAGATACAGGGTTGGCGAGCAGTACTTC. Residues: CASRYRVGEQYF.

The sample holds a few counts of this clonotype. This sequence joins TRBV30 and TRBJ1-5, with D maybe TRBD1 (6 bases). The V gene's germline CDR1 is GTSNPN and CDR2 SVGIG (reference sequence). The CDR3 is 14 residues long. Trimming removed 5 bases at V and 8 bases at J, with 19 bases between. The chain's CDR3 is CAWGPGTTREPQHF. CDR3 DNA sequence: TGTGCCTGGGGTCCCGGGACAACGAGGGAGCCCCAGCATTTT.

The J gene is TRBJ2-1, the V gene TRBV6-2 or TRBV6-3; D unclear. The germline V gene has CDR1 MNHEY and CDR2 SVGEGT. The V gene lost 2 bases and the J gene lost 6 bases, with 8 bases spanning the gap. This CDR3 contains 13 residues. The CDR3 bases are TGTGCCAGCAGTTACCTCGACTCCAATGAGCAGTTCTTC. Translation gives CASSYLDSNEQFF.

This clonotype was detected many times. The V gene is TRBV11-2, the J gene TRBJ1-6; the D is unclear. CDR3 length: 13 amino acids. Trimming cost V 3 bases and J 8 bases, with 8 bases left between them. Germline V gene data show CDR1 as SGHAT and CDR2 as FQNNGV. The chain's CDR3 is CASSLFFDSPLHF. Written as DNA, the CDR3 is TGTGCCAGCAGCTTGTTTTTTGATTCACCCCTCCACTTT.

V is TRBV19 and J is TRBJ1-1; 11 nucleotides line up with TRBD1. Per the germline V gene, CDR1 is LNHDA and CDR2 is SQIVND (reference sequence). The V segment lost 0 bases and the J segment 5 bases; nucleotides outside the gene matches: 5. The CDR3 extends over 16 amino acids. The CDR3 region is CASSIERTGGATEAFF. The CDR3 DNA sequence: TGTGCCAGTAGTATAGAGAGGACAGGGGGCGCGACTGAAGCTTTCTTT.

In its sample, this clonotype was seen a few times. V usage is TRBV12-3 or TRBV12-4 and J usage is TRBJ1-1, with TRBD1 identical over 7 bases. With 8 bases clipped from V and 0 bases from J, the junction kept 9 bases outside the gene matches. This CDR3 has 15 residues. CDR3 bases: TGTGCCAGCGTAGAGACAGGGACTATGAACACTGAAGCTTTCTTT. Amino acid sequence: CASVETGTMNTEAFF.

The V gene is TRBV29-1, the J gene TRBJ1-2, with D tentatively TRBD1 (5 bases). The CDR3 has 12 residues. Germline V CDR1 and CDR2: SQVTM, ANQGSEA. Trimming took off 7 bases at V and 1 base at J, with 10 bases between the two ends. In DNA, the CDR3 is TGCAGCGCCGGGGCCCGTAACTATGGCTACACCTTC. The encoded protein is CSAGARNYGYTF.

J is TRBJ1-1 and V is TRBV3-1; 9 nucleotides match TRBD1. The CDR3 has 13 residues. The trim removed 4 bases at V and 7 bases at J, leaving 4 bases unmatched. CDR1 is LGHDT, CDR2 YNNKEL, per germline (reference sequence). CDR3 loop: CASSLQGAGEAFF. CDR3 sequence (DNA): TGTGCCAGCAGCCTACAGGGGGCTGGTGAAGCTTTCTTT.

Worth noting for this clonotype: A read error is possible here, since a much larger clone lies one base away. The chain recombines TRBV15 with TRBJ1-2, with 8 bases aligning to TRBD1. Per germline, CDR1 LNHNV and CDR2 YYDKDF (reference sequence). The CDR3 length is 14 residues. CDR3 bases: TGTGCCACCAGCAGAGAGGACAGGGTGGATGGCTACATCTTC. It is translated as CATSREDRVDGYIF.

Ten or more counts support this clonotype. This sequence joins TRBV2 and TRBJ2-4; the D call may be TRBD1 or TRBD2 (6 bases each). The CDR3 has 14 amino acids. In germline, CDR1 is SNHLY, CDR2 FYNNEI. Trimming cost V 4 bases and J 6 bases, with 13 bases left between them. The CDR3 DNA sequence: TGTGCCAGCAGTGTTTCAGGGGAGGTAAACATTCAGTACTTC. Protein product: CASSVSGEVNIQYF.

This clonotype has a count of ten or more. J is TRBJ1-1 and V is TRBV2; no firm D call. Trimming shortened V by 5 bases and J by 1 base, and 11 bases separated the two germline ends. The CDR3 totals 14 residues. Germline CDR1 is SNHLY and CDR2 is FYNNEI. The CDR3 DNA follows: TGTGCCAGCAGTTTGGACGGGCGGAACACTGAAGCTTTCTTT. Encoded protein: CASSLDGRNTEAFF. The whole variable domain, remainder taken from reference TRBV2 and TRBJ1-1, is EPEVTQTPSHQVTQMGQEVILRCVPISNHLYFYWYRQILGQKVEFLVSFYNNEISEKSEIFDDQFSVERPDGSNFTLKIRSTKLEDSAMYFCASSLDGRNTEAFFGQGTRLTVV.

This clonotype came up many times. The V and J genes are TRBV15 and TRBJ1-2; 8 bases are shared with TRBD1. J lost 6 bases, V lost 0 bases, and 3 bases had no gene match. CDR1 and CDR2 from the germline V gene are LNHNV and YYDKDF (reference sequence). The CDR3 totals 14 residues. CDR3 bases: TGTGCCACCAGCAGAGAGGACAGGGTGGATGGCTACACCTTC. It encodes CATSREDRVDGYTF.

This clonotype was seen only a few times. The J gene is TRBJ2-7, the V gene TRBV6-2 or TRBV6-3; a possible D gene is TRBD1 (6 bases). Germline CDR1 is MNHEY and CDR2 is SVGEGT. The CDR3 spans 14 residues. With 4 bases removed from V and 7 bases from J, the gap between germline ends came to 17 bases. CDR3 nucleotides: TGTGCCAGCAGTTTCGCGTCGGGACAAAAGGAGCAGTACTTC. This translates into CASSFASGQKEQYF.

This clonotype was recorded many times. V is TRBV7-2 and J is TRBJ1-3; the D gene is possibly TRBD1 (6 bases). The CDR3 sequence is 14 residues long. CDR1 is SGHTA and CDR2 is FQGNSA in the germline V gene. V was trimmed by 1 base and J by 6 bases, leaving 10 bases between them. This CDR3 reads CASSLDRVENTIYF. Written as DNA, the CDR3 is TGTGCCAGCAGCTTAGACAGGGTGGAAAACACCATATATTTT.